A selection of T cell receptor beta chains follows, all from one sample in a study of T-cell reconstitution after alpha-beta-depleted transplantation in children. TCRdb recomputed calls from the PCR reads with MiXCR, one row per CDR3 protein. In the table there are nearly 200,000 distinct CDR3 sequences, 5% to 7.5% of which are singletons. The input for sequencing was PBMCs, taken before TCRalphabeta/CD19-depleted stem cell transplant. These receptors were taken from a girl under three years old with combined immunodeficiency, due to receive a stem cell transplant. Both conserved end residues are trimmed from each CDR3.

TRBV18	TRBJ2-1	ASSPSAGPSYNEQF
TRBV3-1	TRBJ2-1	ASSQDTGTLYNEQF
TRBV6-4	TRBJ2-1	ASSDTGLEANEQF
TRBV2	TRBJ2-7	ASSEAASGERKDEQY
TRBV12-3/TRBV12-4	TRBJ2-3	ASSARTGRTDTQY
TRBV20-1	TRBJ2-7	SARGRQSYEQY
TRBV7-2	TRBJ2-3	ASSLVVGIGDTQY
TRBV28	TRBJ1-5	ASSLTGWEPQH
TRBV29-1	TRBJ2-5	SVGGETQY
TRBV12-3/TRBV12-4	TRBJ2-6	ASSSSGANVLT
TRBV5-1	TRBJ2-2	ASSFRSEGTGELF
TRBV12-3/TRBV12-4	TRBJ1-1	ASSLALQLYEAF
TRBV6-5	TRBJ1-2	ASSYDLANYGYT
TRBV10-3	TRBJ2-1	AISGIAGGSYNEQF
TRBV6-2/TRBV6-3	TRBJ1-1	ASSYLPTGNTEAF
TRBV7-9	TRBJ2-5	ASSLGTAFQETQY
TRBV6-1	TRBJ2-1	ASTQTRIPDNEQF
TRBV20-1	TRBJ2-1	SARAVSSYNEQF
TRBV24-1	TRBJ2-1	ATSARPGAYEQF
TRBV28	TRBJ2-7	ASSFLLRGGPYEQY
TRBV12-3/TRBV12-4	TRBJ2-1	ASRSGTNSYNEQF
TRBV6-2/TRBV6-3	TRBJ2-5	ASSYVEDEETQY
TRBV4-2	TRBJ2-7	ASSRRDAGRIVSSYEQY
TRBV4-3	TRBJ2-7	ASTEGLAGPYEQY
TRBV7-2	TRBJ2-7	ASSLVGTSSYEQY
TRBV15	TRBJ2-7	ATSDGYEQY
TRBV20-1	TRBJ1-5	SATGGRHSNQPQH
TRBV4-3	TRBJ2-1	ASSQEDREGAYNEQF
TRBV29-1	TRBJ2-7	SVVAGFSYEQY
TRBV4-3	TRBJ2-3	ASSHLAGLTDTQY
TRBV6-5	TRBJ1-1	ASSYISRGGNTEAF
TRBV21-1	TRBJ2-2	ASYIGTGELF
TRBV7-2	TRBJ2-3	ASGRQVGTDTQY